This is a list of T cell receptor beta chains from one sample in a study of OX40 agonist ivuxolimab in advanced cancers. The repertoire was sequenced with immunoSEQ multiplex PCR; TCRdb's copy has only in-frame clones and lacks some. Among approximately 82,000 clones listed, around 86% were seen once. Sequenced here: CD4+ or CD8+ T cells sorted from blood, sampled in a trial of the OX40 agonist ivuxolimab. All receptors come from an adult with an advanced solid tumor such as melanoma, head and neck, liver or kidney cancer. The CDR3 runs from the conserved cysteine through the conserved F or W. D genes are given only for firm matches. Not every row has a clone size; where given, it reads once, few, many or a size class.

DNA: TGTGCCAGCAGCCCGGGACTAGCGCTTCAAGAGACCCAGTACTTC
CDR3: CASSPGLALQETQYF
D: TRBD2
V: TRBV7-9
size: NA
J: TRBJ2-5
length: 15

DNA: TGCGCCAGCAGCTTGAACCTCGGCGCGGAAGAGACCCAGTACTTC
CDR3: CASSLNLGAEETQYF
D: NA
V: TRBV5-1
size: once
J: TRBJ2-5
length: 15

DNA: TGTGCCAGCAGTCTAGCGGGAGCCCCCTACGAGCAGTACTTC
CDR3: CASSLAGAPYEQYF
D: TRBD2
V: TRBV27
size: NA
J: TRBJ2-7
length: 14

DNA: TGTGCCAGCAGCCGGGACAGGGACTATGGCTACACCTTC
CDR3: CASSRDRDYGYTF
D: TRBD1
V: TRBV5-4
size: NA
J: TRBJ1-2
length: 13

DNA: TGTGCCAGCAGTGAATTGGCAGGGAAAAATTCACCCCTCCACTTT
CDR3: CASSELAGKNSPLHF
D: NA
V: TRBV25-1
size: NA
J: TRBJ1-6
length: 15

DNA: TGCAGTGTTCGACCCTACGAGCAGTACTTC
CDR3: CSVRPYEQYF
D: NA
V: TRBV20-1
size: NA
J: TRBJ2-7
length: 10

DNA: TGTGCCAGCAGTTTCTACAGGGGGAATGGCTACACCTTC
CDR3: CASSFYRGNGYTF
D: TRBD1
V: TRBV28
size: few
J: TRBJ1-2
length: 13

DNA: TGTGCCATCAGTGATTCAGGGGGCACTGAGCAGTTCTTC
CDR3: CAISDSGGTEQFF
D: TRBD1
V: TRBV10-3
size: NA
J: TRBJ2-1
length: 13

DNA: TGTGCCAGCAGCTTAGAGTCAGGCTCCTATAATTCACCCCTCCACTTT
CDR3: CASSLESGSYNSPLHF
D: NA
V: TRBV7-2
size: NA
J: TRBJ1-6
length: 16

DNA: TGTGCCAGCAGCTATCGGGACAGGCGTATCCAAGAGACCCAGTACTTC
CDR3: CASSYRDRRIQETQYF
D: TRBD1
V: TRBV11-2
size: NA
J: TRBJ2-5
length: 16

DNA: TGTGCCAGCAGCTTGGGAGGGTCTGGGGCCAACGTCCTGACTTTC
CDR3: CASSLGGSGANVLTF
D: NA
V: TRBV5-4
size: NA
J: TRBJ2-6
length: 15

DNA: TGCGCCAGCAGCTATGGGGGCGAAGATTCACCCCTCCACTTT
CDR3: CASSYGGEDSPLHF
D: NA
V: TRBV5-1
size: NA
J: TRBJ1-6
length: 14

DNA: TGTGCCAGCAGCTTAGAGCTCCAGACAGGGCGAGATCAGCCCCAGCATTTT
CDR3: CASSLELQTGRDQPQHF
D: TRBD1
V: TRBV7-2
size: few
J: TRBJ1-5
length: 17

DNA: TGTGCCAGCTCTACTAATGACAGGTCCACCCAAGGCTACACCTTC
CDR3: CASSTNDRSTQGYTF
D: NA
V: TRBV18
size: once
J: TRBJ1-2
length: 15

DNA: TGTGCCAGCTCACATTTGGCTTGGGAGAAAGGAGACACTGAAGCTTTCTTT
CDR3: CASSHLAWEKGDTEAFF
D: NA
V: TRBV18
size: NA
J: TRBJ1-1
length: 17

DNA: TGTGCTAGTGGTTCACTCCCGGGACAGGGTCCCGATGAGCAGTTCTTC
CDR3: CASGSLPGQGPDEQFF
D: TRBD1
V: TRBV12-5
size: NA
J: TRBJ2-1
length: 16

DNA: TGTGCCAGCAGTTCTACCCGGGAGGGTGTAAATCAGCCCCAGCATTTT
CDR3: CASSSTREGVNQPQHF
D: NA
V: TRBV28
size: few
J: TRBJ1-5
length: 16

DNA: TGTGCCAGCAGCTTACGGACAGGGGGCGGCTACACCTTC
CDR3: CASSLRTGGGYTF
D: TRBD1
V: TRBV7-6
size: NA
J: TRBJ1-2
length: 13

DNA: TGTGCCAGCAGCTGGGGACGGTCCTACGAGCAGTACTTC
CDR3: CASSWGRSYEQYF
D: NA
V: TRBV7-6
size: NA
J: TRBJ2-7
length: 13

DNA: TGTGCCAGCTCACCGGACAGGGGGAATGGCTACACCTTC
CDR3: CASSPDRGNGYTF
D: TRBD1
V: TRBV18
size: NA
J: TRBJ1-2
length: 13

DNA: TGTGCCAGCAGCCTTGGGGACTCGGGACATCAGCCCCAGCATTTT
CDR3: CASSLGDSGHQPQHF
D: NA
V: TRBV7-2
size: NA
J: TRBJ1-5
length: 15

DNA: TGCGCCAGCCTGAAAGAGACCCAGTACTTC
CDR3: CASLKETQYF
D: NA
V: TRBV5-1
size: NA
J: TRBJ2-5
length: 10

DNA: TGTGCCAGCAGCTTGCGGGGGGAGATCACCGGGGAGCTGTTTTTT
CDR3: CASSLRGEITGELFF
D: TRBD2
V: TRBV7-2
size: NA
J: TRBJ2-2
length: 15

DNA: TGTGCCACCAGGGAGGATAGGGACACTGAAGCTTTCTTT
CDR3: CATREDRDTEAFF
D: NA
V: TRBV15
size: NA
J: TRBJ1-1
length: 13

DNA: TGTGCCAGCTCACCCGCAATAGGTGGGGCGCCGAACACCGGGGAGCTGTTTTTT
CDR3: CASSPAIGGAPNTGELFF
D: NA
V: TRBV18
size: NA
J: TRBJ2-2
length: 18

DNA: TGTGCCAGCAGTTTATGGGACAGTAGAGAAGAGAGCTACACCTTC
CDR3: CASSLWDSREESYTF
D: TRBD1
V: TRBV27
size: NA
J: TRBJ1-2
length: 15

DNA: TGTGCCAGCAGGGGGGGATCTAACACTGAAGCTTTCTTT
CDR3: CASRGGSNTEAFF
D: NA
V: TRBV6-1
size: NA
J: TRBJ1-1
length: 13

DNA: TGCAGCGTCGGGACTAGCGGATCCTACAATGAGCAGTTCTTC
CDR3: CSVGTSGSYNEQFF
D: TRBD2
V: TRBV29-1
size: NA
J: TRBJ2-1
length: 14

DNA: TGCGCCAGCAGGAAAGGACGGCAGAACACTGAAGCTTTCTTT
CDR3: CASRKGRQNTEAFF
D: NA
V: TRBV10-1
size: NA
J: TRBJ1-1
length: 14